The clone carrying this TCR beta chain is a singleton in its sample. Authors' processing steps: Scientists estimated how many nucleated cells there were by amplifying reference gene primers. The data were produced by immunoSEQ multiplex PCR, yet TCRdb's version contains in-frame clones alone and is incomplete. The V and J calls and clone size were taken over from that table, and D and trimming were inferred from the DNA. Of around 300,000 clones listed, roughly 88% are singletons. This sample was taken from a study of blood T cell repertoires in COVID-19. Overall study context: In each case, the material was cDNA or gDNA derived from T cells, B-cell-depleted T cells, or PBMCs.

The specimen was peripheral blood. The clonotype was recovered from a woman in her thirties with COVID-19, enrolled during active disease.

The CDR3 is CASSRKGLERETQYF. The CDR3 bases are TGTGCCAGCAGCCGTAAGGGGCTGGAGCGAGAGACCCAGTACTTC. The rearrangement joins TRBV21-1 to TRBJ2-5; the D call TRBD1 from the table was never checked on the DNA. TRBV21-1 is an annotated pseudogene. The CDR3 sequence is 15 residues long.